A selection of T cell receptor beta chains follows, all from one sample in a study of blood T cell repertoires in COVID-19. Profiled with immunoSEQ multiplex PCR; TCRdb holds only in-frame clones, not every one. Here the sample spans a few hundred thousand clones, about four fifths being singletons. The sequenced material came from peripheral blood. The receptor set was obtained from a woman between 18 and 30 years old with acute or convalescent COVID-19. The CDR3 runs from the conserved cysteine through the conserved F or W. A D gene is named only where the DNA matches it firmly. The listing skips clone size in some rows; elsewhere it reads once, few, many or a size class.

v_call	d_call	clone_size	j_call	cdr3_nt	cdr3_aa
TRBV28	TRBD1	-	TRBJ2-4	TGTGCCAGCAGTTCGCAACAGGGGTTCCAAAACATTCAGTACTTC	CASSSQQGFQNIQYF
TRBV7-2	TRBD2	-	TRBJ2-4	TGTGCCAGCAGCGCGGGAGGACTAGCGGATAACATTCAGTACTTC	CASSAGGLADNIQYF
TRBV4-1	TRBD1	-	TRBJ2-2	TGCGCCAGCAGCCAAGGGGACAGGGGGTGGAACGGGGAGCTGTTTTTT	CASSQGDRGWNGELFF
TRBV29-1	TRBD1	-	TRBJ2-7	TGCAGCGTATTGGGACAGGGGGGTGACGAGCAGTACTTC	CSVLGQGGDEQYF
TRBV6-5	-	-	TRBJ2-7	TGTGCCAGCAGTCAGGACTACTTTTACGAGCAGTACTTC	CASSQDYFYEQYF
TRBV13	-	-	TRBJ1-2	TGTGCCAGCAGCTTAGTCATTGGGCTACCAGGTGGCTACACCTTC	CASSLVIGLPGGYTF
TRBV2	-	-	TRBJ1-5	TGTGCCAGCAGTGAAGGCGCCAGGCTACGGAGCAATCAGCCCCAGCATTTT	CASSEGARLRSNQPQHF
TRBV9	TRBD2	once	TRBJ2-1	TGTGCCAGCAGCGGCGGGACTAGCGGGTCCCATGAGCAGTTCTTC	CASSGGTSGSHEQFF
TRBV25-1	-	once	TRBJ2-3	TGTGCCAGCGGCCCTAGAGGGGGAGGCACAGATACGCAGTATTTT	CASGPRGGGTDTQYF
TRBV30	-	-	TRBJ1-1	TGTGCCTGGAGTGGATATACCCCACAAGACCCCGGGACTGAAGCTTTCTTT	CAWSGYTPQDPGTEAFF
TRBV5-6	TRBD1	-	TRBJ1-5	TGTGCCAGCAGCTTGGCCGGGACAGTAAAGCAGCCCCAGCATTTT	CASSLAGTVKQPQHF
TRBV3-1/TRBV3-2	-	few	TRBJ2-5	TGTGCCAGCAGCCTCAGGGAGACCCAGTACTTC	CASSLRETQYF
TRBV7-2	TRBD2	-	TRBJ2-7	TGTGCCAGCAGCTTAGGGGGACTAGATGCGTACGAGCAGTACTTC	CASSLGGLDAYEQYF
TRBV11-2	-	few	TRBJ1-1	TGTGCCAGCAGCTCCTCGGACAGGAACACTGAAGCTTTCTTT	CASSSSDRNTEAFF
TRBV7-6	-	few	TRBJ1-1	TGTGCCAGCAGCTTATACGGAGGGACTTTGACTGAAGCTTTCTTT	CASSLYGGTLTEAFF
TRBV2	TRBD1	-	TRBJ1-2	TGTGCCAGCGGCCGGAATAGCGGGACAGGGCCTCCCTATGGCTACACCTTC	CASGRNSGTGPPYGYTF
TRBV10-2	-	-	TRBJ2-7	TGCGCCAGCAGGGGCGGGGAGTGGGAGCAGTACTTC	CASRGGEWEQYF
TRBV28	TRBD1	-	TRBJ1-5	TGTGCCAGCAGTCCCCAGGGGACAGGGCTGGATCAGCCCCAGCATTTT	CASSPQGTGLDQPQHF
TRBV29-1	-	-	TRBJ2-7	TGCAGCGTTGAAGCAGGGCAGGGAGGCGAGCAGTACTTC	CSVEAGQGGEQYF
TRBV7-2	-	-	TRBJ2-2	TGTGCCAGCAGCCGGGTAGCGGCTAACACCGGGGAGCTGTTTTTT	CASSRVAANTGELFF
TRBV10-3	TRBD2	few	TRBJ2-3	TGTGCCATCAGTGAGTCTCGCGGGAGGACTCTAGATACGCAGTATTTT	CAISESRGRTLDTQYF
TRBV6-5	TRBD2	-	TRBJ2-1	TGTGCCAGCAGTTACTCGTCGGGCGGGAGCAAGAATGAGCAGTTCTTC	CASSYSSGGSKNEQFF
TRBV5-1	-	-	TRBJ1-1	TGCGCCAGCAGCCCATGGGCGGGTCGAGGCACTGAAGCTTTCTTT	CASSPWAGRGTEAFF
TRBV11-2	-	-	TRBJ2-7	TGTGCCAGCAGCCCACGACTCGACCCTTTCTACGAGCAGTACTTC	CASSPRLDPFYEQYF
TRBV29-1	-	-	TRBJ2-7	TGCAGCGTCGGACCAGGCCCAACAGGGAGCGAGCAGTACTTC	CSVGPGPTGSEQYF
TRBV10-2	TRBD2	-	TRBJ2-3	TGCGCCAGCAGCATAGCGGGAGGCCTGGATACGCAGTATTTT	CASSIAGGLDTQYF
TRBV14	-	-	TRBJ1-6	TGTGCCAGCAGCCCTACTTATTCACCCCTCCACTTT	CASSPTYSPLHF
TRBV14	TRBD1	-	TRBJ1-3	TGTGCCAGCAGCCACACAGGGGGCCGAAACACCATGTATTTT	CASSHTGGRNTMYF
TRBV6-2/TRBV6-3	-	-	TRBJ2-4	TGTGCCAGCAGTTACAAGGACATTTCCTTAGCCAAAAACATTCAGTACTTC	CASSYKDISLAKNIQYF
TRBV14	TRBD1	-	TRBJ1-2	TGTGCCAGCAGTCAAGCCGGGACAGTATATGGCTACACCTTC	CASSQAGTVYGYTF
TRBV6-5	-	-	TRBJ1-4	TGTGCCAGCACAAACAACCTCGGGTGGAGCGAAAAACTGTTTTTT	CASTNNLGWSEKLFF
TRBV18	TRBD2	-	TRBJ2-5	TGTGCCAGCTCACCACGGCCAACTAGCGGGAGCCAAGAGACCCAGTACTTC	CASSPRPTSGSQETQYF
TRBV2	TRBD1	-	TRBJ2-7	TGTGCCAGCAAACAGGGGGCATCTTCCTACGAGCAGTACTTC	CASKQGASSYEQYF
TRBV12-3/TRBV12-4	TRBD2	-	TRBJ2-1	TGTGCCAGCAGCTCTAGCGGCAATGAGCAGTTCTTC	CASSSSGNEQFF
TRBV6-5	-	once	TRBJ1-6	TGTGCCAGCAGTTATTTGCTCCCTGGACAGAATTCACCCCTCCACTTT	CASSYLLPGQNSPLHF
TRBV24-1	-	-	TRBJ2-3	TGTGCCACCGAAGGGACTGCCACAGATACGCAGTATTTT	CATEGTATDTQYF
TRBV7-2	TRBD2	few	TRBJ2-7	TGTGCCAGCAGCTCTGCTAGACTAGCGGGACCCTACGAGCAGTACTTC	CASSSARLAGPYEQYF
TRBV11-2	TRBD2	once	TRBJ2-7	TGTGCCAGCAGTCCTAATCCGGGACTAGCGGGAGACGAGCAGTACTTC	CASSPNPGLAGDEQYF
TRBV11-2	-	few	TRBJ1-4	TGTGCCAGCAGCTCCAGCGGCACAGCCAACGGAAAACTGTTTTTT	CASSSSGTANGKLFF
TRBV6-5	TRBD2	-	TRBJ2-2	TGTGCCAGCAGCGGACTAGCGGAAAACACCGGGGAGCTGTTTTTT	CASSGLAENTGELFF
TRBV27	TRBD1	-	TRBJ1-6	TGTGCCAGCAGGTCCGGGACAGGGCCTCCCCTCCACTTT	CASRSGTGPPLHF
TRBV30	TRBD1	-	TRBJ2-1	TGTGCCTGGACCCCATGGCAGGGGGCGTGGGAGCAGTTCTTC	CAWTPWQGAWEQFF
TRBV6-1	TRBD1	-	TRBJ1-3	TGTGCCAGCAGTGAGGGGGTAGGGACAGGGCTCTCTGGAAACACCATATATTTT	CASSEGVGTGLSGNTIYF
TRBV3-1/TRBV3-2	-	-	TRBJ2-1	TGTGCCAGCAGCCCTAGTAGTGTCCGCCTGTCGAACAATGAGCAGTTCTTC	CASSPSSVRLSNNEQFF
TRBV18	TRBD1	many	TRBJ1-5	TGTGCCAGCTCACCACCCAACGGCAACAGGGGGATCCAGCCCCAGCATTTT	CASSPPNGNRGIQPQHF
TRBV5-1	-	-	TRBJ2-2	TGCGCCAGCAGCTTGATGAGTTTCACCGGGGAGCTGTTTTTT	CASSLMSFTGELFF
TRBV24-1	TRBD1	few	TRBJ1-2	TGTGCCACCAGTGATTCCGGGTGGGTTACCGGGACAGGGGGCGATGGCTACACCTTC	CATSDSGWVTGTGGDGYTF
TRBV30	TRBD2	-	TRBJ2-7	TGTGCCTGGACCTTAAAGACTAGCGGATCCTACGAGCAGTACTTC	CAWTLKTSGSYEQYF
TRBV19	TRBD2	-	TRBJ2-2	TGTGCCAGTACCCACCGGGGACTCCGGGGGGGGGCCGGGGAGCTGTTTTTT	CASTHRGLRGGAGELFF
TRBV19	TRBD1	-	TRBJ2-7	TGTGCCAGTATGGAACAGGGGGGCGACGAGCAGTACTTC	CASMEQGGDEQYF
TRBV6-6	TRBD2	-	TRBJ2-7	TGTGCCAGCAGTTACTCGCTTGGCGGGAGGACCTACGAGCAGTACTTC	CASSYSLGGRTYEQYF
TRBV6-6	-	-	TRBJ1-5	TGTGCCAGCAGTTACGGGGAGGGAGGTCAGCCCCAGCATTTT	CASSYGEGGQPQHF
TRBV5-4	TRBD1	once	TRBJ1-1	TGTGCCAGCAGCTTAGTCCCGGGACAGGGGACCCTTGAAGCTTTCTTT	CASSLVPGQGTLEAFF
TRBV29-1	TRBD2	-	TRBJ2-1	TGCAGCGGAGGGACTAGCGGGTCCTATGAGCAGTTCTTC	CSGGTSGSYEQFF
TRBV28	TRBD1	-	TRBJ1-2	TGTGCCAGCAGACAAACCGGGGACAGATACTATGGCTACACCTTC	CASRQTGDRYYGYTF